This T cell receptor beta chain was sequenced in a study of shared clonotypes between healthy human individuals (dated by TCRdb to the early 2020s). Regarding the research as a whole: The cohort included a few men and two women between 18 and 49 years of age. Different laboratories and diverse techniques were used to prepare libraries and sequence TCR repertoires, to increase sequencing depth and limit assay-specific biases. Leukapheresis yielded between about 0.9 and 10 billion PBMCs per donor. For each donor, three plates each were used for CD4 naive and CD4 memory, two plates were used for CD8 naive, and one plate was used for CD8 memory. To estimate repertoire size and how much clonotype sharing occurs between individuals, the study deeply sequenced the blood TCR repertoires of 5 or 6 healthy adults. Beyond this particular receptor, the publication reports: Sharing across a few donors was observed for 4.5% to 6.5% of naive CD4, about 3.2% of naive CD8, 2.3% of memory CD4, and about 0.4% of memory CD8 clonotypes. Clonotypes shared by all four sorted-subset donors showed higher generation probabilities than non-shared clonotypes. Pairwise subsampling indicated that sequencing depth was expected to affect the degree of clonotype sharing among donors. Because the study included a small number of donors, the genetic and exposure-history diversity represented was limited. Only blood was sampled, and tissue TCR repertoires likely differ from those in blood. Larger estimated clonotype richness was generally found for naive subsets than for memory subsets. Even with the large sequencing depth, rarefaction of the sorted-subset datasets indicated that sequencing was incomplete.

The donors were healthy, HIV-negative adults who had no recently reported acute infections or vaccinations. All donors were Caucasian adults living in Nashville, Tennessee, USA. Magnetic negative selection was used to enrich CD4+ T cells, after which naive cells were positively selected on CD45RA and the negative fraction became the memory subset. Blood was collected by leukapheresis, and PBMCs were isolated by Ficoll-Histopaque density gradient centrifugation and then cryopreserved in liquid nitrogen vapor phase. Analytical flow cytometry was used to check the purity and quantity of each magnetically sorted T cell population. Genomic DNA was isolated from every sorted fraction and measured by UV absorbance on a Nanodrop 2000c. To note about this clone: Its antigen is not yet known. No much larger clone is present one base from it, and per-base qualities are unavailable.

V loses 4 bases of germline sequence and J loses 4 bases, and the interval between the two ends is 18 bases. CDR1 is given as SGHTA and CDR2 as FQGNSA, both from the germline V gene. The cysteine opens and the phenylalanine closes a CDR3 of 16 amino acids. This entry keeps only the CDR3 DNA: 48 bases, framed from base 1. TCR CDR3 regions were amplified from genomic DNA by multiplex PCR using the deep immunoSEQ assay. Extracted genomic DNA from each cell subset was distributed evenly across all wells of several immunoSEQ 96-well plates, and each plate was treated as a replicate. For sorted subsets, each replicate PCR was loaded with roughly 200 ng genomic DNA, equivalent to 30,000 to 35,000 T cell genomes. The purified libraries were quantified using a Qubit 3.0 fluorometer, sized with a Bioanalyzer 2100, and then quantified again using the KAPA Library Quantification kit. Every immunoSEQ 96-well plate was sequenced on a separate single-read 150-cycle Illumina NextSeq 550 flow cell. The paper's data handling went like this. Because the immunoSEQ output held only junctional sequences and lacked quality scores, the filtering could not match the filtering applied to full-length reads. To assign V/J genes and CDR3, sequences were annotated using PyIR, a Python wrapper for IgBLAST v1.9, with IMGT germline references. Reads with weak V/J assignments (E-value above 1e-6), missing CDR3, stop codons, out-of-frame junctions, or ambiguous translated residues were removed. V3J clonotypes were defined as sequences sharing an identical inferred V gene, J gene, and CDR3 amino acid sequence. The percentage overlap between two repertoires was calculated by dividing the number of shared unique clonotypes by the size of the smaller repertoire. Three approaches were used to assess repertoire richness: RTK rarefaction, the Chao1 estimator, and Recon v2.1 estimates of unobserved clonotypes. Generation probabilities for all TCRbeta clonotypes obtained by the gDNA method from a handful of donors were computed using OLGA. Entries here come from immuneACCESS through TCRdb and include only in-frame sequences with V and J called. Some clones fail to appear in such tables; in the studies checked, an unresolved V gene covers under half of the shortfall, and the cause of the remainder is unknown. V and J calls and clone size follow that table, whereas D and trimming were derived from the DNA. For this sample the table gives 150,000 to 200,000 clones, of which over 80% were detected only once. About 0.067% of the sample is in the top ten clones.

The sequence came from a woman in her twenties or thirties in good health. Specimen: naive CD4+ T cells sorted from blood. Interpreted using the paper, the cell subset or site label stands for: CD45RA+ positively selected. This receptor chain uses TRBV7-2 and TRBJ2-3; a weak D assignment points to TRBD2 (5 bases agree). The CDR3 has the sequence CASSYQGRTVPDTQYF. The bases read TGTGCCAGCAGCTACCAAGGACGGACTGTCCCAGATACGCAGTATTTT.